This is a list of T cell receptor beta chains from one sample in a study of T cells in Graves' hyperthyroidism and ophthalmopathy. One entry per CDR3 protein results from TCRdb running MiXCR on the multiplex PCR reads. The repertoire holds 600,000 or so distinct CDR3 sequences, about 16% seen once, with approximately 3.8% in the top ten. Material for sequencing was blood. These receptors originate from a woman aged 25 to 39 with Graves' hyperthyroidism. Both conserved end residues are trimmed from each CDR3. Each record gives: J gene, V gene, CDR3 protein.

J gene: TRBJ1-5; V gene: TRBV20-1; CDR3 protein: SASGDGPGQPQH
J gene: TRBJ1-5; V gene: TRBV30; CDR3 protein: AWSVEGGHQPQH
J gene: TRBJ2-5; V gene: TRBV7-2; CDR3 protein: ASSFYQTQY
J gene: TRBJ2-5; V gene: TRBV20-1; CDR3 protein: SAPQGGGETQY
J gene: TRBJ1-2; V gene: TRBV27; CDR3 protein: ASTKSYSGGTGYT
J gene: TRBJ1-2; V gene: TRBV6-2/TRBV6-3; CDR3 protein: ASSYGRTVSYGYT
J gene: TRBJ2-3; V gene: TRBV6-2/TRBV6-3; CDR3 protein: ASSRTSDTQY
J gene: TRBJ2-3; V gene: TRBV3-1; CDR3 protein: ASSQDSFQPADTQY
J gene: TRBJ1-5; V gene: TRBV7-8; CDR3 protein: ASSFRRDQPQH
J gene: TRBJ2-3; V gene: TRBV2; CDR3 protein: ASRLAEDTQY
J gene: TRBJ2-2; V gene: TRBV12-3/TRBV12-4; CDR3 protein: ASSLGTLTSNTGELF
J gene: TRBJ1-6; V gene: TRBV2; CDR3 protein: ASRGTQIYNSPLH
J gene: TRBJ1-1; V gene: TRBV20-1; CDR3 protein: SARGRVNTEAF
J gene: TRBJ2-1; V gene: TRBV28; CDR3 protein: ASSSRTGNNEQF
J gene: TRBJ1-2; V gene: TRBV29-1; CDR3 protein: SVDLLHNYGYT
J gene: TRBJ1-6; V gene: TRBV20-1; CDR3 protein: SAGDRGVNSPLH
J gene: TRBJ1-6; V gene: TRBV28; CDR3 protein: ASRIRQGESPLH
J gene: TRBJ2-5; V gene: TRBV19; CDR3 protein: ASSIFTEPETQY
J gene: TRBJ2-1; V gene: TRBV20-1; CDR3 protein: SARDRGSPGDEQF
J gene: TRBJ2-1; V gene: TRBV10-3; CDR3 protein: AVRTNYNEQF
J gene: TRBJ2-2; V gene: TRBV6-2/TRBV6-3; CDR3 protein: ASSYSSRAGELF
J gene: TRBJ1-4; V gene: TRBV12-5; CDR3 protein: ASGLIGEKLF
J gene: TRBJ2-1; V gene: TRBV11-1; CDR3 protein: ASSGRGNEQF